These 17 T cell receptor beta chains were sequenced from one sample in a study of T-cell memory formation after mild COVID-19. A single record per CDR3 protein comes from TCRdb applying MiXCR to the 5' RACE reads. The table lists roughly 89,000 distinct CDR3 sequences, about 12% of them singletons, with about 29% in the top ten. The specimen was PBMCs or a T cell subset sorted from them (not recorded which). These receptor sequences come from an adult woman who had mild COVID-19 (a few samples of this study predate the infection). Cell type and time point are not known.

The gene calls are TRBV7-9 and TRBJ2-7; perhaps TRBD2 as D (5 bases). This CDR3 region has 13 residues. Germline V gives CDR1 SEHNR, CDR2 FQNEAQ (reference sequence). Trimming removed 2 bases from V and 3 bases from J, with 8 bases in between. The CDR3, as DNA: TGTGCCAGCAGCTTACTGGACTTCTACGAGCAGTACTTC. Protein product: CASSLLDFYEQYF.

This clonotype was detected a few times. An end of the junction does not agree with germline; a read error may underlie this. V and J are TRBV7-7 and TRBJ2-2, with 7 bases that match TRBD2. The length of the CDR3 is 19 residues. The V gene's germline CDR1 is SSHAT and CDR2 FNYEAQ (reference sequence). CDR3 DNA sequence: TGTGCTAGCAGCTTAGCCGCCGGGACTACCGGGAGGTCCGCCGGGGAGCTGTTTTTT. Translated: CASSLAAGTTGRSAGELFF.

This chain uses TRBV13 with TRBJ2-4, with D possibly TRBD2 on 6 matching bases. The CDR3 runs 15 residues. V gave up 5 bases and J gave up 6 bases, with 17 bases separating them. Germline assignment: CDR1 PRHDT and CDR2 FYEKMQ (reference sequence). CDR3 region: CASSAGDLGGNIQYF. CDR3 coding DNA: TGTGCCAGCAGCGCTGGGGACCTGGGGGGAAACATTCAGTACTTC.

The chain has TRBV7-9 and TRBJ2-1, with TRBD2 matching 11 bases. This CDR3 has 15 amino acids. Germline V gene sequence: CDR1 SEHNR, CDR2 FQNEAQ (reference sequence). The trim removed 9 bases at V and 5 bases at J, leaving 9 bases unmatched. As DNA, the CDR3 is TGTGCCAGTACCCCGGGACTAGCGGAGGACAATGAGCAGTTCTTC. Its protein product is CASTPGLAEDNEQFF. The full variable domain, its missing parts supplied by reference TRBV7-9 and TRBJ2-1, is DTGVSQNPRHKITKRGQNVTFRCDPISEHNRLYWYRQTLGQGPEFLTYFQNEAQLEKSRLLSDRFSAERPKGSFSTLEIQRTEQGDSAMYLCASTPGLAEDNEQFFGPGTRLTVL.

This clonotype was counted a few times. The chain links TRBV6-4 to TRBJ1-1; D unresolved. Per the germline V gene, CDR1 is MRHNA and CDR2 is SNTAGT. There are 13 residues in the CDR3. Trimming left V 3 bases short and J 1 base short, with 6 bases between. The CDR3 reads CASSEVKNTEAFF. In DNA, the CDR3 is TGTGCCAGCAGTGAGGTAAAGAACACTGAAGCTTTCTTT.

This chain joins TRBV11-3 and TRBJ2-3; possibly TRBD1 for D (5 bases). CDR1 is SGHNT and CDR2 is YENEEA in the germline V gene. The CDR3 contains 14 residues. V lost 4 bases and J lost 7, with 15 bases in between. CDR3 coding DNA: TGTGCCAGCAGCTCTGAGCAGGGTTCACATACGCAGTATTTT. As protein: CASSSEQGSHTQYF.

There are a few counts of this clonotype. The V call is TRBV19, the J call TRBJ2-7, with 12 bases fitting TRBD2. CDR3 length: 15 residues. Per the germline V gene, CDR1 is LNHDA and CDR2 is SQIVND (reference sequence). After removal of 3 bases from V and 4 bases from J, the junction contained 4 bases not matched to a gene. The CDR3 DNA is TGTGCCAGTAGTATTCTACTAGCGGGAGGATACGAGCAGTACTTC. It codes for CASSILLAGGYEQYF.

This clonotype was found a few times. CDR3 in amino acids: CASSQGRGTLNSPLHF. CDR3 DNA: TGCGCCAGCAGCCAGGGAAGGGGGACCCTTAATTCACCCCTCCACTTT. The rearrangement uses TRBV4-1 and TRBJ1-6, with a weak D call TRBD1 (6 bases). V dropped 3 bases and J dropped 6 bases, with 15 bases sitting between them. This CDR3 is 16 amino acids long. Germline CDR1 reads MGHRA; CDR2 reads YSYEKL.

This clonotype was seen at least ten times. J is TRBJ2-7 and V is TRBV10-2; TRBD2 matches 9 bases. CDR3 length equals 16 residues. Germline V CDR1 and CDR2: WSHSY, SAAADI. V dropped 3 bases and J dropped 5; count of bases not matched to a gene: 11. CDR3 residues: CASSESVAGVLDEQYF. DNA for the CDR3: TGCGCCAGCAGTGAATCAGTAGCGGGAGTCCTGGACGAGCAGTACTTC.

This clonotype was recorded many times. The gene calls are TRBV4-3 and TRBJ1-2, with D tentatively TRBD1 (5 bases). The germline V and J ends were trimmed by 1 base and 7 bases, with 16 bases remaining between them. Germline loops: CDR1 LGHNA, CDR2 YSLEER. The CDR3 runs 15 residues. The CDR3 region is CASSQVWYRSFGYTF. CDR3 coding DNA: TGCGCCAGCAGCCAAGTTTGGTACAGGTCGTTTGGCTACACCTTC.

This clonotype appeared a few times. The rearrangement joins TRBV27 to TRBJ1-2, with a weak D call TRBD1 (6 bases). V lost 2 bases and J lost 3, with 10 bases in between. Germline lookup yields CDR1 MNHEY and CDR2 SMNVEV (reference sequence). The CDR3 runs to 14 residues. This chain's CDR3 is CASSLTGADYGYTF. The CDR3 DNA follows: TGTGCCAGCAGTTTAACGGGGGCGGACTATGGCTACACCTTC.

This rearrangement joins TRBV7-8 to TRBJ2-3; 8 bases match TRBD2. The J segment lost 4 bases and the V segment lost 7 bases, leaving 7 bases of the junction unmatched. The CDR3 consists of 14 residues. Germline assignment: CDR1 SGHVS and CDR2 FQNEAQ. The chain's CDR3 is CASTYPGGADTQYF. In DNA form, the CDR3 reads TGTGCCAGCACCTACCCGGGGGGGGCAGATACGCAGTATTTT.

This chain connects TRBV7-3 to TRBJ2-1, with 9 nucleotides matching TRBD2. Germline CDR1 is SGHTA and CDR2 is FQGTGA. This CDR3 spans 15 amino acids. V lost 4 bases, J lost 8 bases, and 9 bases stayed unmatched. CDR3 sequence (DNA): TGTGCCAGCAGCTCGTTAGCGGGAGCTTGGGATGAGCAGTTCTTC. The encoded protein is CASSSLAGAWDEQFF.

The CDR3 nucleotides read TGCAGTGCTAGAGATAAGACTAGCGGGAGCTACGAGCAGTACTTC. Protein product: CSARDKTSGSYEQYF. This chain joins TRBV20-1 and TRBJ2-7; 12 bases match TRBD2. The V segment lost 0 bases and the J segment 3 bases; nucleotides outside the gene matches: 3. Germline V gives CDR1 DFQATT, CDR2 SNEGSKA (reference sequence). The CDR3 sequence is 15 residues long.

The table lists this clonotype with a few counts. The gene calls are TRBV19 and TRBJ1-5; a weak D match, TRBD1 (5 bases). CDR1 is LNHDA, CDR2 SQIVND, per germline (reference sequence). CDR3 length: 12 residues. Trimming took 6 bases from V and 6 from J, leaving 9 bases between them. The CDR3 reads CASSFQGQPQHF. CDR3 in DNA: TGTGCCAGTAGCTTCCAGGGTCAGCCCCAGCATTTT.

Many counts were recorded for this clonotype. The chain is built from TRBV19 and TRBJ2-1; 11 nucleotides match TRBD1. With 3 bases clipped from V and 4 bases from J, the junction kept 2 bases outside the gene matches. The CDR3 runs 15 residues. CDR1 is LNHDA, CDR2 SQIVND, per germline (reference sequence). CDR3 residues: CASSIGQGAYNEQFF. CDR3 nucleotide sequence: TGTGCCAGTAGTATCGGACAGGGGGCTTACAATGAGCAGTTCTTC.

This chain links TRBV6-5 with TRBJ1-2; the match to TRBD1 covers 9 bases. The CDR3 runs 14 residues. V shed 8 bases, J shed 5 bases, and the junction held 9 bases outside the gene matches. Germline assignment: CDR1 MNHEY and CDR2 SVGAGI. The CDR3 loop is CASGETGGGYGYTF. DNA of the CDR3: TGTGCCAGCGGGGAAACAGGGGGCGGTTATGGCTACACCTTC.